This TCR beta chain was identified in a study of Graves' ophthalmopathy and Graves' hyperthyroidism. From germline, CDR1 is MDHEN and CDR2 SYDVKM. The CDR3 covers 14 residues. Between the trimmed V and J ends, which lost 2 bases and 0 bases, there was a span of 7 bases. Study conclusions and caveats: In blood, most expanded thyroid clonotypes above 0.001 frequency were also detected.

Amplification of the TCR beta CDR3 regions used RNA transcripts (as template). HTBI primers primed a first-round RT-PCR, and a second-round multiplex PCR followed. MiXCR was run by TCRdb on the multiplex PCR reads, yielding one entry per CDR3 protein. There are a few hundred thousand distinct CDR3 sequences in the sample; approximately 18% occur only once, and roughly 2.4% lies in the top ten. This clonotype was recorded many times. Its target is not known. This may be a read error, as it is one base from a much larger clone. The V and J genes are TRBV28 and TRBJ1-1; D is undetermined. The sequence derives from an adult woman with stable Graves' hyperthyroidism. Sequencing input: peripheral blood. The CDR3 reads CASSLEQLNTEAFF. The CDR3 DNA is TGTGCCAGCAGTTTAGAACAGTTGAACACTGAAGCTTTCTTT.